This entry lists 15 T cell receptor beta chains sequenced from one sample in a study of blood T cell repertoires in COVID-19. This table comes from immunoSEQ multiplex PCR, and its TCRdb copy is limited to in-frame clones, with some not included. This table holds 130,000 or so clones, more than 80% found once. The sample comprised peripheral blood. The receptors come from a woman aged 60-70 years with acute or convalescent COVID-19.

The rearrangement links TRBV5-8 to TRBJ2-7; D unclear. V was clipped by 4 bases and J by 2 bases, with 4 bases between them. Looked up from germline, CDR1 is SGHTS and CDR2 is YDEGEE. The CDR3 covers 11 residues. The CDR3 reads CASSQTYEQYF. CDR3 in DNA: TGTGCCAGCAGCCAAACCTACGAGCAGTACTTC.

J is TRBJ1-4 and V is TRBV11-2; D is perhaps TRBD1 (5 bases). CDR1 is SGHAT and CDR2 is FQNNGV in the germline V gene. V was shortened by 7 bases and J by 8 bases, with 14 bases between the two germline ends. CDR3 length equals 13 residues. The CDR3 sequence is CASIGQGGEKLFF. Written as DNA, the CDR3 is TGTGCCAGCATAGGGCAGGGAGGCGAAAAACTGTTTTTT.

The CDR3 nucleotides read TGTGCCAGCAGCCCTATGAGGCAGGGGGGAAATGAAAAACTGTTTTTT. Translating gives CASSPMRQGGNEKLFF. The V gene is TRBV5-5, the J gene TRBJ1-4, with 7 bases aligning to TRBD1. The germline V gene has CDR1 SGHKS and CDR2 YYEKEE (reference sequence). The CDR3 totals 16 residues. V lost 4 bases to trimming and J lost 5 bases; unmatched junction nucleotides: 11.

The chain links TRBV5-1 to TRBJ2-2, with 7 bases that match TRBD1. The CDR3 contains 15 residues. In germline, CDR1 is SGHRS, CDR2 YFSETQ. V was pared by 6 bases and J by 3 bases, with 8 bases of the junction left unmatched. The CDR3 reads CASTRDSPYTGELFF. CDR3 coding DNA: TGCGCCAGCACACGGGACAGCCCCTACACCGGGGAGCTGTTTTTT.

This chain connects TRBV27 to TRBJ1-1; TRBD1 aligns across 8 bases. The CDR3 runs 15 residues. Trimming cost V 4 bases and J 1 base; bases outside gene matches: 5. The V gene's germline CDR1 is MNHEY and CDR2 SMNVEV (reference sequence). CDR3 loop: CASSSLTGENTEAFF. CDR3 nucleotide sequence: TGTGCCAGCAGTTCATTGACAGGGGAGAACACTGAAGCTTTCTTT.

This clone was found many times. The rearrangement uses TRBV5-4 and TRBJ1-1; the match to TRBD1 covers 7 bases. The trim removed 4 bases at V and 2 bases at J, leaving 14 bases unmatched. Germline assignment: CDR1 SGHNT and CDR2 YYREEE (reference sequence). This CDR3 has 17 residues. The CDR3 sequence is CASSTSNLRDSNTEAFF. The CDR3 DNA follows: TGTGCCAGCAGCACGTCAAACCTCCGGGACAGTAACACTGAAGCTTTCTTT.

This clone has a single count. V usage is TRBV2 and J usage is TRBJ1-1; unclear D gene. This CDR3 contains 15 residues. With 6 bases removed from V and 0 bases from J, the gap between germline ends came to 14 bases. Germline V gene sequence: CDR1 SNHLY, CDR2 FYNNEI. The CDR3 DNA reads as TGTGCCAGCAGGGCTACGGACGGGATGAACACTGAAGCTTTCTTT. Protein: CASRATDGMNTEAFF.

The chain carries TRBV23-1 and TRBJ1-6; D ambiguous. TRBV23-1 is annotated as an ORF whose role is uncertain. This CDR3 contains 13 residues. Trimming removed 3 bases at V and 5 bases at J, with 5 bases between. CDR3 sequence: CASSHPHNSPLHF. The CDR3 region has the DNA TGCGCCAGCAGTCACCCTCATAATTCACCCCTCCACTTT.

V is TRBV6-1 and J is TRBJ2-7, with D perhaps matching TRBD1 (6 bases). The CDR3 totals 15 residues. Germline V gene lookup returns CDR1 MNHNS and CDR2 SASEGT. Trimming removed 2 bases from V and 9 bases from J, with 20 bases in between. For the CDR3, the DNA is TGTGCCAGCAGTGAAACGGGGACACAGACGTGGCGGCAGTACGTC. Protein product: CASSETGTQTWRQYV.

The CDR3 is CASRRTGGGEQFF. The CDR3 DNA reads TGTGCCAGCAGACGGACAGGGGGCGGTGAGCAGTTCTTC. The chain joins TRBV27 to TRBJ2-1; 11 positions match TRBD1. This CDR3 is 13 amino acids long. After removal of 6 bases from V and 9 bases from J, the junction contained 4 bases not matched to a gene. The germline CDR1 and CDR2 sequences are MNHEY and SMNVEV (reference sequence).

This clone was counted a few times. The rearrangement uses TRBV19 and TRBJ1-1; no definite D call. Germline V gene sequence: CDR1 LNHDA, CDR2 SQIVND (reference sequence). The CDR3 spans 16 residues. Trimming removed 0 bases from V and 0 bases from J, with 11 bases in between. The CDR3 protein is CASSIDHSHLNTEAFF. In DNA, the CDR3 is TGTGCCAGTAGTATAGATCACAGCCACTTGAACACTGAAGCTTTCTTT.

This chain links TRBV6-5 with TRBJ2-1; D call uncertain. With 6 bases removed from V and 2 bases from J, the gap between germline ends came to 11 bases. Germline V lookup: CDR1 MNHEY, CDR2 SVGAGI. This CDR3 spans 14 amino acids. CDR3 sequence (DNA): TGTGCCAGCAGGCCCTATAACCCCTACAATGAGCAGTTCTTC. This codes for CASRPYNPYNEQFF.

The chain carries TRBV7-2 and TRBJ2-7; TRBD1 aligns across 8 bases. The V gene end was trimmed by 5 bases and the J gene end by 5 bases; junction bases not matched to a gene: 14. The germline V gene encodes CDR1 SGHTA and CDR2 FQGNSA. The CDR3 length is 16 residues. The CDR3, as DNA: TGTGCCAGCAGCCCCTCTAGACAGGGGATAACGGACGAGCAGTACTTC. Its translation: CASSPSRQGITDEQYF.

The rearrangement joins TRBV5-1 to TRBJ2-5; 7 nucleotides align to TRBD2. The CDR3 covers 18 residues. The germline V gene has CDR1 SGHRS and CDR2 YFSETQ. Trimming took 0 bases from V and 2 from J; bases not matched to a gene: 13. CDR3 DNA sequence: TGCGCCAGCAGCTTGGGACTAGCTGGGGCCAACGTACAAGAGACCCAGTACTTC. Encoded protein: CASSLGLAGANVQETQYF.

V is TRBV5-5 and J is TRBJ2-5; D uncertain. The CDR3 is made up of 13 amino acids. CDR1 and CDR2 from the germline V gene are SGHKS and YYEKEE (reference sequence). Trimming shortened V by 3 bases and J by 5 bases, and 11 bases separated the two germline ends. CDR3 coding DNA: TGTGCCAGCAGCTCGGGTGGAGAGGAGACCCAGTACTTC. Translated: CASSSGGEETQYF.